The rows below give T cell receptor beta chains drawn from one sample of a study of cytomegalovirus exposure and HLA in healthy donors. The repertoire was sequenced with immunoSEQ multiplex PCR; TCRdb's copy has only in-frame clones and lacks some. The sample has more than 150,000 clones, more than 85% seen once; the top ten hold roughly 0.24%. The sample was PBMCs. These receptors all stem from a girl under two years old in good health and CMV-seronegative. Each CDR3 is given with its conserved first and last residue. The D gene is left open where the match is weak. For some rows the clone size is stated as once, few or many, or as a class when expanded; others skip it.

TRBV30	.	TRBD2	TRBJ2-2	CARQPGLAGTGELFF	TGTGCCCGACAGCCGGGACTAGCGGGCACCGGGGAGCTGTTTTTT
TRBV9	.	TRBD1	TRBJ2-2	CASSDTQGASTGELFF	TGTGCCAGCAGCGACACCCAGGGGGCGAGCACCGGGGAGCTGTTTTTT
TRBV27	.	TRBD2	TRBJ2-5	CASSPRRLAVPQQETQYF	TGTGCCAGCAGTCCCCGCCGACTAGCGGTTCCCCAACAAGAGACCCAGTACTTC
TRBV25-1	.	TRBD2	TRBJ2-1	CASSPLAGGSYNEQFF	TGTGCCAGCAGTCCGCTAGCGGGGGGTTCCTACAATGAGCAGTTCTTC
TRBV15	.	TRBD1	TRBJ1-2	CATSRGDRRSLRSYYGYTF	TGTGCCACCAGCAGGGGGGACAGGAGGAGTCTAAGGTCGTACTATGGCTACACCTTC
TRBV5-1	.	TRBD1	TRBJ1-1	CASSNLLTGENTEAFF	TGCGCCAGCAGCAACCTATTGACAGGGGAGAACACTGAAGCTTTCTTT
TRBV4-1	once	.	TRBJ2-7	CASSQLGRVRSYEQYF	TGCGCCAGCAGCCAACTCGGCAGGGTTAGGTCCTACGAGCAGTACTTC
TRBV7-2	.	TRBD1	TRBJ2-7	CASSKGAPGQGTYEQYF	TGTGCCAGCAGCAAAGGGGCCCCGGGACAGGGTACCTACGAGCAGTACTTC
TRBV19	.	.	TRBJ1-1	CASMLRGLAEAFF	TGTGCCAGTATGCTTCGCGGTCTGGCTGAAGCTTTCTTT
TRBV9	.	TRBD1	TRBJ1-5	CASSPGVGQGQPQHF	TGTGCCAGCAGCCCCGGCGTGGGACAGGGACAGCCCCAGCATTTT
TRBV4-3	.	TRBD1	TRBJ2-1	CASSRSDRQSYNEQFF	TGCGCCAGCAGCCGATCGGACAGGCAATCCTACAATGAGCAGTTCTTC
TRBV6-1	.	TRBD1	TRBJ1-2	CASSEAQTGNYGYTF	TGTGCCAGCAGTGAAGCCCAGACAGGGAACTATGGCTACACCTTC
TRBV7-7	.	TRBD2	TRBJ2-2	CASSEGLAFTGELFF	TGTGCCAGCAGCGAGGGACTAGCTTTCACCGGGGAGCTGTTTTTT
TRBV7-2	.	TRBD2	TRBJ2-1	CASSWASGGAYNEQFF	TGTGCCAGCAGCTGGGCGAGCGGGGGGGCCTACAATGAGCAGTTCTTC
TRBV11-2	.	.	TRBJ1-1	CASSLKVLTEAFF	TGTGCCAGCAGCTTGAAAGTACTCACTGAAGCTTTCTTT
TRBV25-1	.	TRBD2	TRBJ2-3	CASSEGLAGGTDTQYF	TGTGCCAGCAGTGAAGGACTAGCGGGGGGCACAGATACGCAGTATTTT
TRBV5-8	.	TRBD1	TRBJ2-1	CASSWGDRANEQFF	TGTGCCAGCAGCTGGGGGGACAGGGCCAATGAGCAGTTCTTC
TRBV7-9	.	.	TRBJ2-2	CASSFSGSNTGELFF	TGTGCCAGCAGCTTTTCGGGTTCGAACACCGGGGAGCTGTTTTTT
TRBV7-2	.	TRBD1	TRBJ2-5	CASSPRDRGRETQYF	TGTGCCAGCAGCCCCCGGGACAGGGGGCGAGAGACCCAGTACTTC
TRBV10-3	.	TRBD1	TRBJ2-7	CAISEKGAFSYEQYF	TGTGCCATCAGTGAAAAGGGGGCGTTCTCCTACGAGCAGTACTTC
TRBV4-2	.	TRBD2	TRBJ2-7	CASSQDLTSGSYEQYF	TGTGCCAGCAGCCAAGATTTAACTAGCGGGAGCTACGAGCAGTACTTC
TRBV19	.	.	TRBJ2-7	CASKAPMAYEQYF	TGTGCCAGTAAAGCTCCTATGGCCTACGAGCAGTACTTC
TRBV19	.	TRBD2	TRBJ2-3	CASSIQRGPTDTQYF	TGTGCCAGTAGTATTCAGCGGGGCCCCACAGATACGCAGTATTTT
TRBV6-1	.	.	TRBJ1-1	CASSLILYELEAFF	TGTGCCAGCAGCCTTATACTCTACGAGTTAGAAGCCTTCTTT
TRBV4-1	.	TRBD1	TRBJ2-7	CASSQATGAYEQYF	TGCGCCAGCAGCCAAGCCACAGGGGCCTACGAGCAGTACTTC
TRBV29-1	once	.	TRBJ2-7	CSVGVGRSYEQYF	TGCAGCGTTGGGGTGGGCCGTTCCTACGAGCAGTACTTC
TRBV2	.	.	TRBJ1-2	CARTSTGGGYTF	TGTGCCAGAACCTCTACGGGAGGTGGCTACACCTTC
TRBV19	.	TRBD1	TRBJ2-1	CASSILGTGSTSYNEQFF	TGTGCCAGTAGTATCCTCGGGACAGGTAGTACCTCCTACAATGAGCAGTTCTTC
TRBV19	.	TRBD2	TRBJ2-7	CASSNRDYTYEQYF	TGTGCCAGTAGTAACCGGGACTACACCTACGAGCAGTACTTC
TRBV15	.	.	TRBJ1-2	CATTEERNRVEGYTF	TGTGCCACCACGGAGGAGAGGAACAGGGTTGAAGGCTACACCTTC
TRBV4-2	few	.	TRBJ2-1	CASSQLGSEQFF	TGTGCCAGCAGCCAATTAGGGAGTGAGCAGTTCTTC
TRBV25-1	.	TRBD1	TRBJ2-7	CASSRQGTYEQYF	TGTGCCAGCAGCCGACAGGGGACCTACGAGCAGTACTTC
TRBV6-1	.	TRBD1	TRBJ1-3	CASSLDRGGNTIYF	TGTGCCAGCAGTTTGGACAGGGGCGGAAACACCATATATTTT
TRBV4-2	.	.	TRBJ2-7	CASSQDSYAALYEQYF	TGTGCCAGCAGCCAAGATTCTTATGCGGCCCTCTACGAGCAGTACTTC
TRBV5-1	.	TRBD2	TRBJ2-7	CASRLASTSSYEQYF	TGCGCCAGCAGGTTAGCGTCGACTAGCAGCTACGAGCAGTACTTC
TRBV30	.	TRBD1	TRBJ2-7	CAWSRDRAGEQYF	TGTGCCTGGAGTAGGGACAGGGCCGGCGAGCAGTACTTC
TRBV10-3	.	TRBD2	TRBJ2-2	CAINLLAGAGTGELFF	TGTGCCATCAACTTACTAGCGGGGGCGGGGACCGGGGAGCTGTTTTTT
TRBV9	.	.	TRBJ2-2	CASSPSGNTGELFF	TGTGCCAGCAGCCCCAGCGGGAACACCGGGGAGCTGTTTTTT
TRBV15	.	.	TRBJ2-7	CATSRDSYRRGGPTYEQYF	TGTGCCACCAGCAGAGATAGTTACAGGCGCGGGGGCCCGACCTACGAGCAGTACTTC
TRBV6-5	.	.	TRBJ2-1	CASRATAGSYNEQFF	TGTGCCTCAAGAGCGACAGCCGGCTCCTACAATGAGCAGTTCTTC
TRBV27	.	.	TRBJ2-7	CASSSWQGIYEQYF	TGTGCCAGCAGTTCTTGGCAGGGTATCTACGAGCAGTACTTC
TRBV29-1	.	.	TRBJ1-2	CSTETGDLRGYTF	TGCAGCACGGAGACAGGTGATTTGAGGGGCTACACCTTC
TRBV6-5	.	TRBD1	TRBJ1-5	CASSAGQANQPQHF	TGTGCCAGCAGTGCCGGACAGGCCAATCAGCCCCAGCATTTT
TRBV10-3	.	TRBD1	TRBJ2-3	CAISAGQGGGTDTQYF	TGTGCCATCAGTGCCGGACAGGGCGGGGGCACAGATACGCAGTATTTT
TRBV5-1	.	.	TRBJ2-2	CASSLANRELFF	TGCGCCAGCAGCTTGGCAAACAGGGAGCTGTTTTTT
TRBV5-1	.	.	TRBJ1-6	CASSFRQYNSPLHF	TGCGCCAGCAGCTTCCGACAGTATAATTCACCCCTCCACTTT
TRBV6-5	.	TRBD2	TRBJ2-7	CASSYSTSGSYEQYF	TGTGCCAGCAGTTACTCCACTAGCGGGAGTTACGAGCAGTACTTC
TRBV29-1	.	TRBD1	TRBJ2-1	CSVDRGSYNEQFF	TGCAGCGTTGACAGGGGGTCCTACAATGAGCAGTTCTTC
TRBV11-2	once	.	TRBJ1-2	CASSHGGGGYTF	TGTGCCAGCAGCCACGGGGGGGGTGGCTACACCTTC
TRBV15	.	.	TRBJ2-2	CATSTGRNTGELFF	TGTGCCACCAGCACCGGGAGAAACACCGGGGAGCTGTTTTTT
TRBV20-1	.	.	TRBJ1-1	CSAPRDRKAFF	TGCAGTGCTCCACGAGACAGGAAAGCTTTCTTT